Listed below are T cell receptor beta chains from one sample, sequenced in a study of blood T cell repertoires in COVID-19. Measured with immunoSEQ multiplex PCR; TCRdb has only the in-frame clones, and not every one. Seen here are 120,000 to 150,000 clones, roughly 84% observed once, and the top ten hold 8.9%. Sequenced sample: peripheral blood. Receptors were obtained from a man between 25 and 39 years old with COVID-19, enrolled during active disease. Both conserved end residues are part of each CDR3. A D gene is named only where the DNA matches it firmly. Some rows mark clone size as missing; the rest say once, few, many or name a class of expanded clone.

CDR3 DNA	CDR3 protein	clone size	V gene	D gene	J gene
TGCGCCAGCTCTGAAATGACAGGGGGACCTGGAAACACCATATATTTT	CASSEMTGGPGNTIYF	NA	TRBV5-1	TRBD1	TRBJ1-3
TGTGCCAGCACGGATTACCTATCCAGTGCAGGGCGTACGAACACTGAAGCTTTCTTT	CASTDYLSSAGRTNTEAFF	many	TRBV9	NA	TRBJ1-1
TGCAGCGTTGAAAGAGAGGGACAAACCGAGCAGTTCTTC	CSVEREGQTEQFF	NA	TRBV29-1	NA	TRBJ2-1
TGTGCCAGCACTATGGACAGACCCTCTAGCGAGCAGTACTTC	CASTMDRPSSEQYF	NA	TRBV28	NA	TRBJ2-7
TGTGCCAGCAGCTTGAAGGGGACGGCTAGCGGTAGCACAGATACGCAGTATTTT	CASSLKGTASGSTDTQYF	NA	TRBV5-4	TRBD2	TRBJ2-3
TGCGCCAGCAGCATTAGTCTAAGTGAGCAGTTCTTC	CASSISLSEQFF	NA	TRBV5-1	NA	TRBJ2-1
TGTGCCAGCAGGCCCACGGGACAGGCAGGTCGGGAGCAGTACTTC	CASRPTGQAGREQYF	NA	TRBV6-6	TRBD1	TRBJ2-7
TGTGCCAGTAGTATCGGACTAGCGGGAGACGAGCAGTACTTC	CASSIGLAGDEQYF	NA	TRBV19	TRBD2	TRBJ2-7
TGTGCCAGCAGCTTAGCAGGGGGAGACACCGGGGAGCTGTTTTTT	CASSLAGGDTGELFF	NA	TRBV7-3	TRBD1	TRBJ2-2
TGTGCCAGCAGCCAAGAACAGGGGCGGTATGGCTACACCTTC	CASSQEQGRYGYTF	NA	TRBV4-2	TRBD1	TRBJ1-2
TGTGCCAGCAGCCAAACTAGCGGGAACTTCGGGGAGCTGTTTTTT	CASSQTSGNFGELFF	NA	TRBV6-1	TRBD2	TRBJ2-2
TGTGCCAGCAGCGCCGGAGGGGACTATTCTATCGAGCAGTACTTC	CASSAGGDYSIEQYF	NA	TRBV9	TRBD2	TRBJ2-7
TGTGCCAGCAGCTTAGCCACGACTCCGGTTACAAATGAGCAGTTCTTC	CASSLATTPVTNEQFF	NA	TRBV7-2	NA	TRBJ2-1
TGTGCCAGTAGTATAGCCCTGGGGGGAGGGGGTTACAATGAGCAGTTCTTC	CASSIALGGGGYNEQFF	NA	TRBV19	NA	TRBJ2-1
TGTGCCTGGAGTGTACAGGCACTGAACACTGAAGCTTTCTTT	CAWSVQALNTEAFF	once	TRBV30	NA	TRBJ1-1
TGTGCCAGCAGCTCGAGCTCCTACGAGCAGTACTTC	CASSSSSYEQYF	NA	TRBV28	NA	TRBJ2-7
TGTGCCAGTAGTATAGGCAGGGCGAACACTGAAGCTTTCTTT	CASSIGRANTEAFF	few	TRBV19	NA	TRBJ1-1
TGTGCCAGCAGCACAGACCTGAACACCAACTATGGCTACACCTTC	CASSTDLNTNYGYTF	NA	TRBV7-2	NA	TRBJ1-2
TGTGCCAGCAGGAGGGGACTAGCGGGGAACACCGGGGAGCTGTTTTTT	CASRRGLAGNTGELFF	NA	TRBV2	TRBD2	TRBJ2-2
TGTGCCACCAGCGGACATGCAGGGGGCGCCGGGGCCAGCAATACGCAGTATTTT	CATSGHAGGAGASNTQYF	NA	TRBV15	TRBD1	TRBJ2-3
TGTGCCATCAGGGGACTTAACAATGAGCAGTTCTTC	CAIRGLNNEQFF	NA	TRBV10-3	NA	TRBJ2-1
TGTGCCACCAGCAGCCCGCCGCAGATCTACGAGCAGTACTTC	CATSSPPQIYEQYF	NA	TRBV15	NA	TRBJ2-7
TGTGCCAGCAGTGAGGACAGTAATGAAAAACTGTTTTTT	CASSEDSNEKLFF	NA	TRBV6-4	NA	TRBJ1-4
TGTGCCTGGAGGCACTTTTTTGGGACAGACAACTATGGCTACACCTTC	CAWRHFFGTDNYGYTF	once	TRBV30	TRBD1	TRBJ1-2
TGTGCCAGCAGCCCCGAACCCACAGGGGGCACTGAAGCTTTCTTT	CASSPEPTGGTEAFF	few	TRBV5-4	TRBD1	TRBJ1-1
TGTGCCAGCAGCTTAGGGTATCAGGATCACTACGAGCAGTACTTC	CASSLGYQDHYEQYF	NA	TRBV7-2	NA	TRBJ2-7